The 11 T cell receptor beta chains below come from one sample, sequenced in a study of blood T cell repertoires in COVID-19. Assay used: immunoSEQ multiplex PCR; TCRdb lists only in-frame clones, some missing. Here the sample spans fewer than 250,000 clones, 65% to 90% being singletons. Sample: PBMCs or T cells enriched from blood (not recorded which). These receptor sequences come from a woman aged 50 to 60 with acute COVID-19.

In DNA form, the CDR3 reads TGTGCCAGCAGCTTAACAGGTGTTTGGTTAGGGAACACTGAAGCTTTCTTT. This codes for CASSLTGVWLGNTEAFF. The chain couples TRBV12-1 to TRBJ1-1; the table's D call, TRBD1, has no DNA check behind it. TRBV12-1 is recorded as a pseudogene. The CDR3 runs to 17 residues.

This chain links TRBV4-3 with TRBJ1-4, with 9 nucleotides matching TRBD1. Germline CDR1 and CDR2: LGHNA and YSLEER. The CDR3 consists of 17 residues. V trimming: 8 bases; J trimming: 3 bases; junction bases outside the gene matches: 13. Here the CDR3 reads CASGGWGQGFSNEKLFF. Here the CDR3 DNA reads TGCGCCAGCGGGGGATGGGGACAGGGATTTTCTAATGAAAAACTGTTTTTT.

The J gene is TRBJ2-3, the V gene TRBV28; a weak D match, TRBD2 (6 bases). The CDR3 has 18 residues. The V gene's germline CDR1 is MDHEN and CDR2 SYDVKM. Deletions cut 6 bases from V and 0 bases from J, with 22 bases between. DNA of the CDR3: TGTGCCAGCAGCCCCGGACTAACGACTGGCCAAAGCACAGATACGCAGTATTTT. Encoded protein: CASSPGLTTGQSTDTQYF.

Only a few counts were recorded for this clone. This chain joins TRBV7-2 and TRBJ2-7; possible D gene TRBD1, 6 bases. Trimming cost V 2 bases and J 7 bases, with 18 bases left between them. CDR3 size: 15 residues. From germline, CDR1 is SGHTA and CDR2 FQGNSA. CDR3 DNA: TGTGCCAGCAGCTTACAGGGGTCCAACACAGAAGAGCAGTACTTC. The encoded protein is CASSLQGSNTEEQYF.

The chain employs TRBV5-1 and TRBJ2-5; the match to TRBD2 covers 8 bases. J was trimmed by 5 bases and V by 5 bases; bases with no gene match: 5. This CDR3 spans 13 amino acids. The germline CDR1 and CDR2 sequences are SGHRS and YFSETQ. CDR3 in amino acids: CASRNGGEETQYF. Here the CDR3 DNA reads TGCGCCAGCAGAAACGGGGGGGAGGAGACCCAGTACTTC.

This chain uses TRBV11-3 with TRBJ2-2, with D possibly being TRBD1 (6 bases). Trimming shortened V by 0 bases and J by 5 bases, and 10 bases separated the two germline ends. The germline CDR1 and CDR2 sequences are SGHNT and YENEEA. The CDR3 has 15 residues. Here the CDR3 DNA reads TGTGCCAGCAGCTTAGAGGGGGCTGGTACCGGGGAGCTGTTTTTT. Protein: CASSLEGAGTGELFF.

V is TRBV3-1 (or the pseudogene TRBV3-2) and J is TRBJ1-5, with D possibly matching TRBD1 (5 bases). Germline assignment: CDR1 LGHDT and CDR2 YNNKEL (reference sequence). V lost 4 bases to trimming and J lost 3 bases, with 13 bases between them. CDR3 length: 15 residues. CDR3 DNA: TGTGCCAGCAGCCCCGGTGGGGGGAACAATCAGCCCCAGCATTTT. Protein sequence: CASSPGGGNNQPQHF.

The V gene is TRBV2, the J gene TRBJ2-7, with 10 bases lining up with TRBD2. Germline CDR1 SNHLY, CDR2 FYNNEI. The CDR3 is 18 amino acids. With 0 bases clipped from V and 7 bases from J, the junction kept 15 bases outside the gene matches. The CDR3 is CASSEAGTSAGRFWEQYF. The CDR3 region has the DNA TGTGCCAGCAGTGAAGCGGGGACTAGCGCCGGAAGGTTCTGGGAGCAGTACTTC.

The chain carries TRBV25-1 and TRBJ1-6, with 9 bases identical to TRBD1. This CDR3 region has 15 residues. The J segment lost 9 bases and the V segment lost 1 base, leaving 4 bases of the junction unmatched. Germline loops: CDR1 MGHDK, CDR2 SYGVNS. The CDR3: CASSESGTGSSPLHF. The CDR3 bases are TGTGCCAGCAGTGAATCCGGGACAGGGAGTTCACCCCTCCACTTT.

The CDR3 region has the DNA TGTGCCAGCAGCCAAGGGGGGGGAGGACAGCCCCAGCATTTT. This gives the protein CASSQGGGGQPQHF. The rearrangement links TRBV3-1 (or the pseudogene TRBV3-2) to TRBJ1-5, with a weak D call TRBD1 (5 bases). The V end lost 1 base, the J end lost 7 bases, and 11 bases lay between the germline ends. Per germline, CDR1 LGHDT and CDR2 YNNKEL (reference sequence). This CDR3 is built from 14 residues.

Regarding this clone: Germline and junction disagree at one end, which may indicate a read error. The chain couples TRBV30 to TRBJ2-1, with D perhaps TRBD2 (6 bases). CDR1 is GTSNPN, CDR2 SVGIG, per germline (reference sequence). The length of the CDR3 is 11 residues. The CDR3 is CAKRLPGLTVF. As DNA, the CDR3 is TGTGCCAAACGGCTTCCGGGACTCACGGTCTTC.